Listed below are T cell receptor beta chains from one sample, sequenced in a study of T cell responses to AZD1222 COVID-19 vaccine. Here immunoSEQ multiplex PCR was the method, and the copy in TCRdb shows in-frame clones only, minus some. The repertoire has tens of thousands of clones, 75% to 90% of them found once; the top ten carry roughly 4.5%. Sample: peripheral blood, taken 28 days after the second AZD1222 dose. These receptors were obtained from an adult who received the AZD1222 COVID-19 vaccine. Both conserved end residues are part of each CDR3. The order of the fields is CDR3 DNA, CDR3 protein, J gene, clone size, V gene, D gene. A D gene is named only where the DNA matches it firmly. Clone size, where shown, is once, few, many, or a class for clones that have expanded.

DNA: TGTGCTAGTGGCCTGGAGGTCCCCGCGGGGACTGAAGCTTTCTTT; CDR3: CASGLEVPAGTEAFF; J: TRBJ1-1; size: -; V: TRBV12-5; D: -
DNA: TGTGCCAGCAGCCCGGCACAGGGCTGGGGTCAGCCCCAGCATTTT; CDR3: CASSPAQGWGQPQHF; J: TRBJ1-5; size: few; V: TRBV7-2; D: -
DNA: TGTGCCAGCAGTTTGAACAGGGGGGACTACGAGCAGTACTTC; CDR3: CASSLNRGDYEQYF; J: TRBJ2-7; size: -; V: TRBV27; D: TRBD1
DNA: TGTGCCAGCAGCACTTCATTGGGGGGAGGCTACACCTTC; CDR3: CASSTSLGGGYTF; J: TRBJ1-2; size: -; V: TRBV11-2; D: -
DNA: TGCGCCAGCAGCTTGGGTCATAGCGCGGACGAGCAGTACTTC; CDR3: CASSLGHSADEQYF; J: TRBJ2-7; size: -; V: TRBV5-1; D: -
DNA: TGTGCCAGCATGGGGGCCGCTCGGACTGAAGCTTTCTTT; CDR3: CASMGAARTEAFF; J: TRBJ1-1; size: once; V: TRBV2; D: -
DNA: TGTGCCAGCAGCTTAAACCCCTCGTTTTTGGGGATCCGCACAGATACGCAGTATTTT; CDR3: CASSLNPSFLGIRTDTQYF; J: TRBJ2-3; size: -; V: TRBV7-3; D: -
DNA: TGTGCCAGCAGCAACCGGGCGGGGGGACTAAGCATTCAGTACTTC; CDR3: CASSNRAGGLSIQYF; J: TRBJ2-4; size: -; V: TRBV5-6; D: TRBD2
DNA: TGTGCCAGCAGTTACAGCGCTGGTGAGCAGTTCTTC; CDR3: CASSYSAGEQFF; J: TRBJ2-1; size: once; V: TRBV2; D: -
DNA: TGTGCCTCGCAACGTCAGGTTGGGGCCAACGTCCTGACTTTC; CDR3: CASQRQVGANVLTF; J: TRBJ2-6; size: -; V: TRBV10-3; D: -
DNA: TGTGCCAGTAGTGGGTACACAGAGACCCAGTACTTC; CDR3: CASSGYTETQYF; J: TRBJ2-5; size: -; V: TRBV19; D: -
DNA: TGCGCCAGCAGTCAATCGGAGCCCTACACCGGGGAGCTGTTTTTT; CDR3: CASSQSEPYTGELFF; J: TRBJ2-2; size: -; V: TRBV23-1; D: -
DNA: TGTGCCAGCAGTTTGGGAGGGGCAATACAGGGTGACCAGCCCCAGCATTTT; CDR3: CASSLGGAIQGDQPQHF; J: TRBJ1-5; size: -; V: TRBV5-8; D: -
DNA: TGCGCCAGCAGCCAGTGGGTCCTCCTAGCGGGAGGGCCAGATACGCAGTATTTT; CDR3: CASSQWVLLAGGPDTQYF; J: TRBJ2-3; size: -; V: TRBV4-3; D: TRBD2
DNA: TGTGCCAGCGGTTACTACTCCTCCTCCTACGAGCAGTACTTC; CDR3: CASGYYSSSYEQYF; J: TRBJ2-7; size: -; V: TRBV27; D: -
DNA: TGTGCCACCGGACAGGGTGGGAATCAGCCCCAGCATTTT; CDR3: CATGQGGNQPQHF; J: TRBJ1-5; size: -; V: TRBV2; D: TRBD1
DNA: TGTGCCAGCTCACAGGGACAGGGGGCTTACACTGAAGCTTTCTTT; CDR3: CASSQGQGAYTEAFF; J: TRBJ1-1; size: -; V: TRBV18; D: TRBD1
DNA: TGTGCCAGCGGGCGGGCGTCGAGCTCCTACGAGCAGTACTTC; CDR3: CASGRASSSYEQYF; J: TRBJ2-7; size: -; V: TRBV4-2; D: -
DNA: TGTGCCAGCAGCAAAAGCAGGGATAGCAATCAGCCCCAGCATTTT; CDR3: CASSKSRDSNQPQHF; J: TRBJ1-5; size: once; V: TRBV21-1; D: -
DNA: TGTGCCAGCAGCTTGGCCCAGGGGGGCAATCAGCCCCAGCATTTT; CDR3: CASSLAQGGNQPQHF; J: TRBJ1-5; size: -; V: TRBV5-5; D: TRBD1
DNA: TGCGCCAGCAGTCCGACAGGGGGCAAGAACACCGGGGAGCTGTTTTTT; CDR3: CASSPTGGKNTGELFF; J: TRBJ2-2; size: once; V: TRBV5-1; D: TRBD1
DNA: TGTGCCAGCACGCCGGCCGGAATCCCCTACGAGCAGTACTTC; CDR3: CASTPAGIPYEQYF; J: TRBJ2-7; size: -; V: TRBV6-5; D: -
DNA: TGTGCCAGCAGCCCCCCGGGGGGTACGCAGTATTTT; CDR3: CASSPPGGTQYF; J: TRBJ2-3; size: -; V: TRBV11-2; D: TRBD2
DNA: TGTGCCAGCAGTCCCGGGACCCCGGCCTACAATGAGCAGTTCTTC; CDR3: CASSPGTPAYNEQFF; J: TRBJ2-1; size: -; V: TRBV6-5; D: -
DNA: TGTGCCACCAGTGATGGAGCGACAGAGCCCCAGCATTTT; CDR3: CATSDGATEPQHF; J: TRBJ1-5; size: -; V: TRBV24-1; D: -
DNA: TGCAGTGGCAGTGACAGTGCAGATACGCAGTATTTT; CDR3: CSGSDSADTQYF; J: TRBJ2-3; size: -; V: TRBV20-1; D: -
DNA: TGTGCTAGTGCCGTTAGGACAGGCTACGAGCAGTACTTC; CDR3: CASAVRTGYEQYF; J: TRBJ2-7; size: -; V: TRBV12-5; D: TRBD1
DNA: TGTGCCAGCGGCAGGGGGCCAAGGATTCTAGGGGACTATGGCTACACCTTC; CDR3: CASGRGPRILGDYGYTF; J: TRBJ1-2; size: once; V: TRBV27; D: TRBD1
DNA: TGTGCCAGCAGTTCCCCGGCCAACGTCCTGACTTTC; CDR3: CASSSPANVLTF; J: TRBJ2-6; size: -; V: TRBV12-3/TRBV12-4; D: -
DNA: TGTGCCAGCAGCTACAAAACAGGGACCTATGGCTACACCTTC; CDR3: CASSYKTGTYGYTF; J: TRBJ1-2; size: once; V: TRBV7-2; D: -
DNA: TGTGCCAGCAGTTTACTGAATCTGGACAGGGACAAGGCTGAAGCTTTCTTT; CDR3: CASSLLNLDRDKAEAFF; J: TRBJ1-1; size: -; V: TRBV28; D: TRBD1
DNA: TGTGCCAGCAGCTACTTAAGAGGCGATACGCAGTATTTT; CDR3: CASSYLRGDTQYF; J: TRBJ2-3; size: -; V: TRBV11-2; D: -
DNA: TGTGCCAGCAGCCAAACCGACAGGAACACTGAAGCTTTCTTT; CDR3: CASSQTDRNTEAFF; J: TRBJ1-1; size: -; V: TRBV3-1/TRBV3-2; D: -
DNA: TGTGCCAGCAGCCAAATAGTAGGCATGAACACTGAAGCTTTCTTT; CDR3: CASSQIVGMNTEAFF; J: TRBJ1-1; size: once; V: TRBV14; D: -
DNA: TGCAGTGCTAGTACCATCTTTAACTATGGCTACACCTTC; CDR3: CSASTIFNYGYTF; J: TRBJ1-2; size: few; V: TRBV20-1; D: -
DNA: TGCGCCACCAGAGAGGGACCAGCCTACACCGGGGAGCTGTTTTTT; CDR3: CATREGPAYTGELFF; J: TRBJ2-2; size: -; V: TRBV5-1; D: -
DNA: TGTGCCAGCAGCCTGGGGGTAATGGCAGGAAACACCATATATTTT; CDR3: CASSLGVMAGNTIYF; J: TRBJ1-3; size: -; V: TRBV7-8; D: -
DNA: TGCGCCAGCAGTGAGAAGGTGGGAGTCGTCACCCACAATGAGCAGTTCTTC; CDR3: CASSEKVGVVTHNEQFF; J: TRBJ2-1; size: -; V: TRBV10-2; D: -
DNA: TGTGCCAGCAGGACTGCGGGCCCCAGGGGCTACACCTTC; CDR3: CASRTAGPRGYTF; J: TRBJ1-2; size: -; V: TRBV5-6; D: -
DNA: TGTGCCAGCAGTTGGGGGGGGACGGACACTGAAGCTTTCTTT; CDR3: CASSWGGTDTEAFF; J: TRBJ1-1; size: -; V: TRBV27; D: -
DNA: TGTGCCAGCAGCTTGTGGCAGGCCAATGAAGCTTTCTTT; CDR3: CASSLWQANEAFF; J: TRBJ1-1; size: -; V: TRBV5-6; D: -
DNA: TGTGCTAGTGCCCCATTCCCCGGGGAGCTGTTTTTT; CDR3: CASAPFPGELFF; J: TRBJ2-2; size: -; V: TRBV12-5; D: -
DNA: TGTGCCAGCAGCTTAACCGGGCTAATCGGGGCTAATGAAAAACTGTTTTTT; CDR3: CASSLTGLIGANEKLFF; J: TRBJ1-4; size: -; V: TRBV13; D: -
DNA: TGTGCCACCAGCAGAGACCAGGCCTCGGATGAGCAGTACTTC; CDR3: CATSRDQASDEQYF; J: TRBJ2-7; size: once; V: TRBV15; D: -
DNA: TGTGCCAGCAGTTTGGTCTCAGGGGCCTCCTACGAGCAGTACTTC; CDR3: CASSLVSGASYEQYF; J: TRBJ2-7; size: -; V: TRBV27; D: -
DNA: TGCGCCAGCAGCTGGGGACTAGCGGGGGGGATCTACGAGCAGTACTTC; CDR3: CASSWGLAGGIYEQYF; J: TRBJ2-7; size: -; V: TRBV5-1; D: TRBD2
DNA: TGTGCCAGCAGTTACCGCGTAAAGGGGCTAGAGACCCAGTACTTC; CDR3: CASSYRVKGLETQYF; J: TRBJ2-5; size: -; V: TRBV6-5; D: -
DNA: TGTGCCATCAGTGAGTCACAGGGCACAGATACGCAGTATTTT; CDR3: CAISESQGTDTQYF; J: TRBJ2-3; size: -; V: TRBV10-3; D: -
DNA: TGTGCCAGCAGCTTAGGACTAAAACTCTACGAGCAGTACTTC; CDR3: CASSLGLKLYEQYF; J: TRBJ2-7; size: -; V: TRBV11-2; D: -
DNA: TGTGCCACCAGCAGCACGGGACTGGCATTTGGTGAGCAGTTCTTC; CDR3: CATSSTGLAFGEQFF; J: TRBJ2-1; size: -; V: TRBV15; D: -
DNA: TGTGCCAGCAGCCCAGTCAGTGTCGTTGAGACCGGGGAGCTGTTTTTT; CDR3: CASSPVSVVETGELFF; J: TRBJ2-2; size: -; V: TRBV13; D: -
DNA: TGTGCCAGCAGATCGTATGGCGGGGTGTCCTACAATGAGCAGTTCTTC; CDR3: CASRSYGGVSYNEQFF; J: TRBJ2-1; size: once; V: TRBV5-4; D: -
DNA: TGCGCCAGCAGCTTGGAATCGGCAGGGCCCTTAGTTCAGTTCTTC; CDR3: CASSLESAGPLVQFF; J: TRBJ2-1; size: -; V: TRBV5-1; D: -
DNA: TGTGCCACTCGGGGGGGGCTTGAGCCCCAGCATTTT; CDR3: CATRGGLEPQHF; J: TRBJ1-5; size: -; V: TRBV19; D: -
DNA: -; CDR3: CASSTSDNSYEQYF; J: TRBJ2-7; size: few; V: TRBV6-5; D: -